This TCR beta chain was profiled in a study of early T cells in non-severe SARS-CoV-2 infection. About the study: Sequencing used unsorted whole-blood bulk RNA, so chains lack pairing. The study, taken as a whole, reports: VDJdb matches were skewed toward anti-spike CD8 T cell responses.

The V gene end was trimmed by 6 bases and the J gene end by 8 bases; junction bases not matched to a gene: 13. Germline assignment: CDR1 MGHRA and CDR2 YSYEKL. This CDR3 contains 16 residues. In regard to this clonotype: What it recognizes is unknown.

Researchers attached unique molecular identifiers to individual cDNA molecules. TCRdb re-analysed the 5' RACE reads in MiXCR, keeping a single row per CDR3 protein. The sample shows 75,000 to 80,000 distinct CDR3 sequences, around a tenth of them seen only once. The J gene is TRBJ2-1, the V gene TRBV4-1; 10 bases line up with TRBD2. The specimen was whole blood. This sequence originates from an adult who was a healthcare worker with PCR-confirmed SARS-CoV-2 infection or an uninfected control (not recorded which). For the CDR3, the DNA is TGCGCCAGCAGTCCAGCCCCTAGCGGGAGTACCCATGAGCAGTTCTTC. Its protein is CASSPAPSGSTHEQFF.